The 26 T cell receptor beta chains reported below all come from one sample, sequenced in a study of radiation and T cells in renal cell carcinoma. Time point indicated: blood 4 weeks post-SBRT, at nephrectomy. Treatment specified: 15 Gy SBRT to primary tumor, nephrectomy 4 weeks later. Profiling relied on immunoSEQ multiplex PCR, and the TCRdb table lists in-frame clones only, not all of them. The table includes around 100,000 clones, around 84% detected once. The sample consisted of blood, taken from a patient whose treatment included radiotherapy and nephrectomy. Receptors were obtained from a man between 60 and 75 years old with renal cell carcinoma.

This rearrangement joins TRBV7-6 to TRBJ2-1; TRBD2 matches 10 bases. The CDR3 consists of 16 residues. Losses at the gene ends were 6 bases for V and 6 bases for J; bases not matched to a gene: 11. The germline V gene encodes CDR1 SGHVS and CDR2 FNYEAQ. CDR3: CASSDWDEREGNEQFF. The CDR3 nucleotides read TGTGCCAGCAGTGATTGGGACGAGCGGGAGGGCAATGAGCAGTTCTTC. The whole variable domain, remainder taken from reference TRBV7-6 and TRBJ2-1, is GAGVSQSPRYKVTKRGQDVALRCDPISGHVSLYWYRQALGQGPEFLTYFNYEAQQDKSGLPNDRFSAERPEGSISTLTIQRTEQRDSAMYRCASSDWDEREGNEQFFGPGTRLTVL.

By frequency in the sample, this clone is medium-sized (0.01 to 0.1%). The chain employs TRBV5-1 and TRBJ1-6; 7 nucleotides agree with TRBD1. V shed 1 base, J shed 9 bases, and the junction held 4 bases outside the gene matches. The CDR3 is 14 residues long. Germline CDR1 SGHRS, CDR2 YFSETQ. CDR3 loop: CASSLRGLGSPLHF. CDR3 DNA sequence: TGCGCCAGCAGCTTGAGGGGGCTCGGTTCACCCCTCCACTTT.

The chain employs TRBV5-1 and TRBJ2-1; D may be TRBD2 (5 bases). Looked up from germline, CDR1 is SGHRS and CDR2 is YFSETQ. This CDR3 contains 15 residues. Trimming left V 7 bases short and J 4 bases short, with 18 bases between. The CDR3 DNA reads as TGCGCCAGCCACTCCTCCCGGGGTCGGTACAATGAGCAGTTCTTC. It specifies CASHSSRGRYNEQFF.

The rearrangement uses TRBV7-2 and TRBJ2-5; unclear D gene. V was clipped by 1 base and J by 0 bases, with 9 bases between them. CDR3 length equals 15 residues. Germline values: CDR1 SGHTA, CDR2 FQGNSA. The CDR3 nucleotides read TGTGCCAGCAGCTTAGTGATGGGATACCAAGAGACCCAGTACTTC. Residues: CASSLVMGYQETQYF.

CDR3 protein: CASSLLSPGLGNYEQYF. CDR3 DNA: TGTGCCAGCAGTTTATTATCCCCAGGGTTGGGAAACTACGAGCAGTACTTC. This rearrangement joins TRBV27 to TRBJ2-7, with D perhaps TRBD1 (5 bases). The V gene's germline CDR1 is MNHEY and CDR2 SMNVEV (reference sequence). CDR3 length equals 17 residues. V was cut by 1 base and J by 3 bases, with 19 bases left in between.

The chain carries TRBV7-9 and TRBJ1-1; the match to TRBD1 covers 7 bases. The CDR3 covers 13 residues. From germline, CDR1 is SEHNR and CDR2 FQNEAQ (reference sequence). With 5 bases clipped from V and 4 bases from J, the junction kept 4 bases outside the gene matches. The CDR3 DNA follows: TGTGCCAGCAGCAGACAGGGACCCACTGAAGCTTTCTTT. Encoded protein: CASSRQGPTEAFF.

CDR3 sequence reads: CTSKETQYF. The DNA of the CDR3 is TGCACCAGCAAGGAGACCCAGTACTTC. V is TRBV1 and J is TRBJ2-5. TRBV1 is a recognized pseudogene. This CDR3 is built from 9 residues.

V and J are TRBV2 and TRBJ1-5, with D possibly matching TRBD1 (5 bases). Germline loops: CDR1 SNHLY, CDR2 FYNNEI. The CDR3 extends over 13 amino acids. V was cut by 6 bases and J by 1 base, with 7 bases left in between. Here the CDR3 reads CASRQGSNQPQHF. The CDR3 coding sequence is TGTGCCAGCAGGCAGGGAAGCAATCAGCCCCAGCATTTT.

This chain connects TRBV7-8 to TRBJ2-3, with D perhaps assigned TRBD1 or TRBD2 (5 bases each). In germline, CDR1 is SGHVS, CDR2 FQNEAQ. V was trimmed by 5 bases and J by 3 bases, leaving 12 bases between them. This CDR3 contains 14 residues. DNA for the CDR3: TGTGCCAGCAGCAGGGACCAGGGTACAGATACGCAGTATTTT. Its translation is CASSRDQGTDTQYF.

In DNA, the CDR3 is TGCGCCAGCAGCCAAGCGCTTAATGAAAAACTGTTTTTT. Residues: CASSQALNEKLFF. The chain carries TRBV4-1 and TRBJ1-4; D remains unclear. Germline V CDR1 and CDR2: MGHRA, YSYEKL. Trimming took off 1 base at V and 4 bases at J, with 4 bases between the two ends. The CDR3 has 13 amino acids.

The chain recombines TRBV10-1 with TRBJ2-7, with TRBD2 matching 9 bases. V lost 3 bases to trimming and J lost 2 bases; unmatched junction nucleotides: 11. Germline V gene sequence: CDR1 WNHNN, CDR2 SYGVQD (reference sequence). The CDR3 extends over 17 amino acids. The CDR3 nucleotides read TGCGCCAGCAGTGATCCAGCGGGAGGAACCTATGCCTACGAGCAGTACTTC. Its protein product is CASSDPAGGTYAYEQYF.

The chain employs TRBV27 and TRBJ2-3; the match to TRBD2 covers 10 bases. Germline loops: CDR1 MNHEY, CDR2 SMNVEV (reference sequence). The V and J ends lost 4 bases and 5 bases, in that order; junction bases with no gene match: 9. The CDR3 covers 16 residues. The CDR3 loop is CASSYLAGEGIDTQYF. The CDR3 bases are TGTGCCAGCAGTTACCTAGCGGGAGAGGGTATAGATACGCAGTATTTT.

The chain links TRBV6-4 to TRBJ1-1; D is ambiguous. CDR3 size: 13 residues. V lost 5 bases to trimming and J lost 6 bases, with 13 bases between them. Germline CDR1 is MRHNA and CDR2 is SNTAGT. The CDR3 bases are TGTGCCAGCAGTTCTGTTTTGAGCGCTGAAGCTTTCTTT. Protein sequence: CASSSVLSAEAFF.

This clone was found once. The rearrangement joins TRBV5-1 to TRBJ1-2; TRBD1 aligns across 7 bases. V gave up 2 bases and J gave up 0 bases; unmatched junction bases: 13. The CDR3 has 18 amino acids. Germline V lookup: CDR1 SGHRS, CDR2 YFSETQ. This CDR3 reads CASSFSGQERRANYGYTF. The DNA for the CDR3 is TGCGCCAGCAGCTTTTCTGGACAGGAGAGAAGAGCTAACTATGGCTACACCTTC.

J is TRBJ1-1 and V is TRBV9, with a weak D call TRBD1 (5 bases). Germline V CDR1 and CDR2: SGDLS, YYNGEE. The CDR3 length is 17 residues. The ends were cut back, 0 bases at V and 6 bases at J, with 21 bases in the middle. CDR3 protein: CASSVAGSRDLSPEAFF. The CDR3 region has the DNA TGTGCCAGCAGCGTAGCTGGATCCCGGGACTTGAGCCCTGAAGCTTTCTTT.

This CDR3 reads CASSILGRLSTDTQYF. The CDR3 region has the DNA TGTGCCAGTAGTATTCTAGGACGGCTAAGCACAGATACGCAGTATTTT. The chain has TRBV19 and TRBJ2-3, with D uncertain. CDR3 length equals 16 residues. Per germline, CDR1 LNHDA and CDR2 SQIVND (reference sequence). Trimming removed 3 bases at V and 0 bases at J, with 13 bases between.

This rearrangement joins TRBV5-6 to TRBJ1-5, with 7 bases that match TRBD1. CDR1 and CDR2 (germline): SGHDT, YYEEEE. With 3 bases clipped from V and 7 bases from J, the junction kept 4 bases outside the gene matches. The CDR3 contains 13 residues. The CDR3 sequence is CASSSTGVQPQHF. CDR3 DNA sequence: TGTGCCAGCAGCTCAACAGGGGTGCAGCCCCAGCATTTT.

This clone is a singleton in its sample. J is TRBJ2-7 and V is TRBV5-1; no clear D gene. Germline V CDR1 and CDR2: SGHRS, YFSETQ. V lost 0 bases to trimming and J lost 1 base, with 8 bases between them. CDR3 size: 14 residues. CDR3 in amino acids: CASSLDIGSYEQYF. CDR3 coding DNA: TGCGCCAGCAGCTTGGACATAGGTTCCTACGAGCAGTACTTC.

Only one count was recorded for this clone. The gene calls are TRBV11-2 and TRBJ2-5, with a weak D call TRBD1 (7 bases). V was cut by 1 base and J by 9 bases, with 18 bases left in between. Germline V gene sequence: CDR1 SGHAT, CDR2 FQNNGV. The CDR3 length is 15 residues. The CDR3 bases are TGTGCCAGCAGCTTAGGTGCAGGGGGGATGGCGGCCCAGTACTTC. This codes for CASSLGAGGMAAQYF.

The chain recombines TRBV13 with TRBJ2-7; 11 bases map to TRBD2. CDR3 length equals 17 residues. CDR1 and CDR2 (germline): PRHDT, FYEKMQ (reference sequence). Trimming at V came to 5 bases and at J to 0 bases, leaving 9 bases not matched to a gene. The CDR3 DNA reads TGTGCCAGCAGCAGGACCGTGGGACTAGCGGACTCCTACGAGCAGTACTTC. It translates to CASSRTVGLADSYEQYF.

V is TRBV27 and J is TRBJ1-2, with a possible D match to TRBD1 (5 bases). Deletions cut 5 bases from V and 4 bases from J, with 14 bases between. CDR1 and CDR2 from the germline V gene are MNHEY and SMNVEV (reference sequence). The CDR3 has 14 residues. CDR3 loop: CASSPGGASYGYTF. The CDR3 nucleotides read TGTGCCAGCAGTCCCGGGGGAGCCTCCTATGGCTACACCTTC.

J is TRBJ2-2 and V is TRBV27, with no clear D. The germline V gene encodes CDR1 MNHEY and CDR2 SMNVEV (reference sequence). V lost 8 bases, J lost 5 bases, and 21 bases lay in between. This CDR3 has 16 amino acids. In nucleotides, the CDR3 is TGTGCCAGCTCCACCCCTTCCACCCGAAAAACCGGGGAGCTGTTTTTT. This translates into CASSTPSTRKTGELFF.

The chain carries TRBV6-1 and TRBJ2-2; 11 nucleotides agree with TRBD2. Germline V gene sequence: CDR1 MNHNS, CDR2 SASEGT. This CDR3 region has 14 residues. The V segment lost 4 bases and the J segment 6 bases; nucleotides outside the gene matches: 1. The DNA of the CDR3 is TGTGCCAGCAGTGTACTAGCGGGAGCCGGGGAGCTGTTTTTT. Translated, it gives CASSVLAGAGELFF.

The CDR3 loop reads CASLSSNQPQHF. As DNA, the CDR3 is TGTGCCAGCCTCAGTAGCAATCAGCCCCAGCATTTT. The J gene is TRBJ1-5, the V gene TRBV28, with D unresolved. V was pared by 8 bases and J by 0 bases, with 5 bases between. This CDR3 region has 12 residues. CDR1 is MDHEN, CDR2 SYDVKM, per germline.

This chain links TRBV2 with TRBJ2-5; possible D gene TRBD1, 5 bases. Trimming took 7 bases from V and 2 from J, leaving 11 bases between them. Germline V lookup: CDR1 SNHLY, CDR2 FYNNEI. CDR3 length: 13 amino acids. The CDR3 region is CASTGNLQETQYF. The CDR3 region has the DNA TGTGCCAGCACAGGGAATTTACAAGAGACCCAGTACTTC.

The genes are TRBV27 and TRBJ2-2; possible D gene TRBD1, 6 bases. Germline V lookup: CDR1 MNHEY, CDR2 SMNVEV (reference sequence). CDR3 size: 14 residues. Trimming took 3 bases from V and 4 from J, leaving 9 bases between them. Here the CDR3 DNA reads TGTGCCAGCAGTTTCTCGACAGGCACCGGGGAGCTGTTTTTT. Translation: CASSFSTGTGELFF.